These T cell receptor beta chains were read from a single sample in a study of blood T cells in healthy people across ages. MiXCR, run by TCRdb on the 5' RACE reads, gives a single entry per CDR3 protein. This table holds 1.4 million to 1.5 million distinct CDR3 sequences, 42% found once. Sequences were obtained from blood. These receptors were obtained from a woman aged 18-29 years in good health. Both conserved end residues are part of each CDR3.

TRBJ2-3 TRBV3-1 CASSPWDSPTNTQYF
TRBJ2-3 TRBV12-5 CASGSQVDTQYF
TRBJ2-7 TRBV5-5 CASSNGQGAREQYF
TRBJ1-2 TRBV7-2 CASSPDYNYGYTF
TRBJ2-2 TRBV29-1 CSVVGDLNTGELFF
TRBJ2-7 TRBV3-1 CASSQIFGTGIYEQYF
TRBJ1-4 TRBV28 CASSFGRSTNEKLFF
- TRBV27 CASSTGGAVNEQYF
TRBJ1-2 TRBV29-1 CSAQPGTAGSYGYTF
TRBJ1-6 TRBV2 CASSEESAGANSPLHF
TRBJ2-5 TRBV29-1 CSGRQKTWGVQETQYF
TRBJ1-6 TRBV4-1 CASSQDPPGANSPLHF
TRBJ1-3 TRBV20-1 CSASEGGTGNTIYF
TRBJ2-7 TRBV27 CANGGGNSFYEQYF
TRBJ1-1 TRBV20-1 CSAYGNQNTEAFF
TRBJ1-6 TRBV7-6 CASRVDGGNNSPLHF
TRBJ1-1 TRBV7-9 CASRTFGNTEAFF
TRBJ2-3 TRBV27 CASSFRDPNIDTQYF
TRBJ1-1 TRBV29-1 CSGGQGLRGNTEAFF
TRBJ2-1 TRBV5-1 CASSLGGGNYNEQFF
TRBJ2-4 TRBV7-9 CATGRGAQNIQYF
TRBJ1-2 TRBV9 CASSVEGGSYGYTF
TRBJ2-2 TRBV20-1 CSARALGRGFVSGELFF
TRBJ2-5 TRBV20-1 CSAKEASGPQIEQYF
TRBJ2-3 TRBV10-3 CATKRAASTDTQYF
TRBJ2-7 TRBV20-1 CSATPGLPYEQYF
TRBJ2-1 TRBV20-1 CSARDGVRAVYNEQFF
TRBJ2-1 TRBV6-5 CASSDPYRDNEQFF
TRBJ2-3 TRBV20-1 CSARGPGTLSTDTQYF
TRBJ1-2 TRBV2 CASSPLGGPSGGYTF
TRBJ2-1 TRBV20-1 CSANYANEQFF
TRBJ2-7 TRBV20-1 CSAVIAGTYEQYF
- TRBV30 CAWRRRDRDAEQYF
TRBJ1-5 TRBV20-1 CSARGPLNQPQHF
- TRBV7-9 CTSSLGGSIHEQYF
TRBJ2-7 TRBV6-5 CASSYPGGGGQAEQYF
TRBJ2-2 TRBV5-1 CASTTAGTGELFF
- TRBV7-9 CTSSPPGDHIPYEQYF
TRBJ2-7 TRBV4-2 CASSQGGPGAGSYEQYF
TRBJ1-2 TRBV5-1 CASSLDQGARGYTF
TRBJ1-1 TRBV2 CASSEDMAEAFF
TRBJ1-2 TRBV7-8 CASSLAHYGYTF
TRBJ2-7 TRBV9 CASSVAPSFGSEQYF
TRBJ2-7 TRBV7-9 CASSSQGKIYEQYF
- TRBV6-2/TRBV6-3 CASRGLYLSNNEQYF
TRBJ1-5 TRBV25-1 CASSGGGQFFSNQPQHF
TRBJ2-5 TRBV19 CASSIEGQGADPYF
TRBJ2-1 TRBV10-3 CAIWEGLSHEQFF
TRBJ2-7 TRBV20-1 CSANNRVGAYEQYF
TRBJ2-3 TRBV2 CASSELASGAQTQYF
TRBJ2-7 TRBV6-5 CASRSMTSGSLNEQYF
TRBJ2-7 TRBV7-9 CASSLSTSFDEQYF
TRBJ2-7 TRBV4-1 CASSPTGLAGSGGEQYF
TRBJ1-1 TRBV2 CASSEGDRANTEAFF
TRBJ2-4 TRBV7-2 CASSLGPSGGTIAKNIQYF
TRBJ2-1 TRBV4-1 CASSQTSLSYNEQFF
TRBJ2-1 TRBV4-1 CASSHLRGASGSSGGNEQFF